This TCR beta chain was identified during a study of Ad26.COV2.S vaccination and SARS-CoV-2 variants. Overall study: The vaccine Ad26.COV2.S was put into the muscle once, or twice with 56 days between.

This clone has only a few counts. What it binds is unknown. Produced via immunoSEQ multiplex PCR; TCRdb's table is partial and in-frame only. The sample lists roughly 400,000 clones, about nine tenths seen once, with 1.5% to 2% in the top ten. CDR1 LGHNA and CDR2 YNFKEQ come from the germline V gene. The V and J ends lost 0 bases and 3 bases respectively, with 7 bases between them. The CDR3 totals 14 residues. The treatment was: roughly 18 received Ad26.COV2.S at low or high dose, single or two shots; five or six received placebo; per-sample allocation not given. Sampling happened 63 days after the first vaccine or placebo injection. Broader study findings: The placebo group had lower spike-specific TCR breadth than the vaccine recipients did. Substantial breadth was reported for post-vaccination spike-specific CD8+ and CD4+ T cells.

This clonotype was obtained from a person between 18 and 65 years old who received the Ad26.COV2.S COVID-19 vaccine or a placebo. J is TRBJ2-3 and V is TRBV4-2, with D perhaps TRBD1 (5 bases). The material was peripheral blood, obtained in a trial of Ad26.COV2.S vaccine versus placebo. The CDR3 region is CASSQETATDTQYF. CDR3 DNA sequence: TGTGCCAGCAGCCAAGAGACAGCTACAGATACGCAGTATTTT.